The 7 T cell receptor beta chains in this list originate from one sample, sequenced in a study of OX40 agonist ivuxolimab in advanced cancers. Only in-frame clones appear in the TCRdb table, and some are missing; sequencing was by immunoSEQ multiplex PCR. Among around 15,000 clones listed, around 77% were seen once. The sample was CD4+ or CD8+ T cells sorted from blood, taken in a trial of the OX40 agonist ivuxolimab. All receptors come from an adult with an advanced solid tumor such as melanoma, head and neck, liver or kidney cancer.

Here the CDR3 reads CASSLNGRAQTGELFF. The CDR3 coding sequence is TGTGCCAGCAGCCTCAATGGAAGAGCTCAGACCGGGGAGCTGTTTTTT. The chain couples TRBV7-2 to TRBJ2-2, with no clear D. There are 16 residues in the CDR3. The germline V gene has CDR1 SGHTA and CDR2 FQGNSA. Trimming pared 5 bases from V and 5 bases from J, leaving 18 bases between.

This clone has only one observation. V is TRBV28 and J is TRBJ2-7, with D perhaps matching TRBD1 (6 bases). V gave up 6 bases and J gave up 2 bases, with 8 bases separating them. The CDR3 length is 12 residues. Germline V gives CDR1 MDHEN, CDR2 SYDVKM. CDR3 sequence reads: CASRQGPYEQYF. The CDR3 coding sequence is TGTGCCAGCAGACAGGGCCCCTACGAGCAGTACTTC. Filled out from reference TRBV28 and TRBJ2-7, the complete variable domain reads DVKVTQSSRYLVKRTGEKVFLECVQDMDHENMFWYRQDPGLGLRLIYFSYDVKMKEKGDIPEGYSVSREKKERFSLILESASTNQTSMYLCASRQGPYEQYFGPGTRLTVT.

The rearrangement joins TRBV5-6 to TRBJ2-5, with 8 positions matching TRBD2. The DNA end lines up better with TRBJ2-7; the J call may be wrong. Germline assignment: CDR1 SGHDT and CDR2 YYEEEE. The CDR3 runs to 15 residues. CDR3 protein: CASSYASGPSYEQYF. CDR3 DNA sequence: TGTGCCAGCAGCTACGCTAGCGGGCCCTCCTACGAGCAGTACTTC.

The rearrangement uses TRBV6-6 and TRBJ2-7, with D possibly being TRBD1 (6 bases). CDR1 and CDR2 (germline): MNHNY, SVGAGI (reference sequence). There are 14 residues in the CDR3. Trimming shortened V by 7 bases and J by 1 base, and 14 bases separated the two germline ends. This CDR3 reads CASTGRQASYEQYF. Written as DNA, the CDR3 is TGTGCCAGCACAGGGAGACAGGCGTCCTACGAGCAGTACTTC.

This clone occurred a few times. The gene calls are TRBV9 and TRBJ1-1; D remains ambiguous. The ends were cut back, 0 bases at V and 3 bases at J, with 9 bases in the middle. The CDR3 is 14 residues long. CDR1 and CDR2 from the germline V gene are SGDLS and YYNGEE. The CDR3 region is CASSVEYWDTEAFF. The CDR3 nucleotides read TGTGCCAGCAGCGTAGAGTATTGGGACACTGAAGCTTTCTTT.

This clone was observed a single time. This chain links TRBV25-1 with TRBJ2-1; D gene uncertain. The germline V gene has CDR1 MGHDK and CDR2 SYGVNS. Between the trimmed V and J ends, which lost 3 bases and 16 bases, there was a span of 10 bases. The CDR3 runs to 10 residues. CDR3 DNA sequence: TGTGCCAGCAGTGAGGTTGACATATTCTTC. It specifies CASSEVDIFF.

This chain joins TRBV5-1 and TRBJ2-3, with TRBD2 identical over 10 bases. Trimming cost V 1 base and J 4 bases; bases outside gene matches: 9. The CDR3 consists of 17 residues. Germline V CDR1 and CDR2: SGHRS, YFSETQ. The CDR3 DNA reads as TGCGCCAGCAGCTTGCCGACTAGCGGGCTGGTCGCAGATACGCAGTATTTT. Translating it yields CASSLPTSGLVADTQYF.